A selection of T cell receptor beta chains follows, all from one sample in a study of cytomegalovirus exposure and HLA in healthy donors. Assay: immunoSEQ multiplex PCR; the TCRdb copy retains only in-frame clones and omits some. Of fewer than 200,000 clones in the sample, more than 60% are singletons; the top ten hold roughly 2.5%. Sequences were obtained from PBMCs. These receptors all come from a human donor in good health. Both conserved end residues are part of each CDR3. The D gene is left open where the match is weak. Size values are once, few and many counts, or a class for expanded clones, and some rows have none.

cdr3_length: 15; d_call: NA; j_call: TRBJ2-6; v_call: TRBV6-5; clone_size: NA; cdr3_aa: CASSYLSSGANVLTF; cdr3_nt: TGTGCCAGCAGTTACCTGTCCTCTGGGGCCAACGTCCTGACTTTC
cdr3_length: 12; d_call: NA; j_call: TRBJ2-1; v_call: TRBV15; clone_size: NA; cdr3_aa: CATSSGFPEQFF; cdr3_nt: TGTGCCACCAGCTCAGGGTTCCCTGAGCAGTTCTTC
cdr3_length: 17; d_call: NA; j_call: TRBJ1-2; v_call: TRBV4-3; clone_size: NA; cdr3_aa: CASSQVFESAAVGGYTF; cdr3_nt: TGCGCCAGCAGCCAAGTCTTCGAGAGCGCCGCCGTTGGGGGCTACACCTTC
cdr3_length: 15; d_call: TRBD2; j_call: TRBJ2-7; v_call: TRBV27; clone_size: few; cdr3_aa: CASSFASGPAYEQYF; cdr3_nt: TGTGCCAGCAGTTTCGCTAGCGGGCCCGCCTACGAGCAGTACTTC
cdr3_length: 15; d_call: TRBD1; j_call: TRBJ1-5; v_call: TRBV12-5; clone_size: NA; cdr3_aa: CASTVGQGKYQPQHF; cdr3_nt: TGTGCTAGTACCGTAGGACAGGGGAAATACCAGCCCCAGCATTTT
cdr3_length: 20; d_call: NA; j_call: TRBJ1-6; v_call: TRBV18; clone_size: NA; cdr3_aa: CASSPLPKRQESSYNSPLHF; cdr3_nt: TGTGCCAGCTCACCACTTCCCAAAAGACAGGAGAGCTCCTATAATTCACCCCTCCACTTT
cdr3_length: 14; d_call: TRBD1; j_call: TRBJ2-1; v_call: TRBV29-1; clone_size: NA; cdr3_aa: CSVGDRGAYNEQFF; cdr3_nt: TGCAGCGTTGGGGACAGGGGGGCCTACAATGAGCAGTTCTTC
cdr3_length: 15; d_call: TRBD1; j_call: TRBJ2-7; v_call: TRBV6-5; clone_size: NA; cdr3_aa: CASSAGTGGVYEQYF; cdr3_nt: TGTGCCAGCAGCGCAGGGACAGGGGGCGTCTACGAGCAGTACTTC
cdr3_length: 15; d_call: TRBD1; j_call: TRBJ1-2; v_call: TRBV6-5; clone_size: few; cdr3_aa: CASKQYTQGVYGYTF; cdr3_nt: TGTGCCAGCAAACAGTATACTCAGGGGGTATATGGCTACACCTTC
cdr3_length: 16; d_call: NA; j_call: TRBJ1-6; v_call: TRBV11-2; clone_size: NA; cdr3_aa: CASSPAGVLSNSPLHF; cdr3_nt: TGTGCCAGCAGCCCGGCAGGGGTACTCTCTAATTCACCCCTCCACTTT
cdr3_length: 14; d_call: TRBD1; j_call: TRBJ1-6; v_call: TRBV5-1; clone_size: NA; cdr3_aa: CASSRTGPVIPLHF; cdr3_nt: TGCGCCAGCAGCCGGACAGGGCCGGTTATACCCCTCCACTTT
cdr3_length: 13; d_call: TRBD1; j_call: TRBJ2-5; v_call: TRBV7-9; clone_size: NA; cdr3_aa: CASRQGHQETQYF; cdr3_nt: TGTGCCAGCAGACAGGGGCACCAAGAGACCCAGTACTTC
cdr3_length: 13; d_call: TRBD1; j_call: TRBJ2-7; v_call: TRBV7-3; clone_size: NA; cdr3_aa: CASSLNQGAGQYF; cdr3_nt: TGTGCCAGCAGCTTAAATCAGGGGGCGGGGCAGTACTTC
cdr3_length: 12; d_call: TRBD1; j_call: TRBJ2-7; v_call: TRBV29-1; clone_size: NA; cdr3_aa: CSVGQGDYEQYF; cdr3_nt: TGCAGCGTTGGACAGGGGGATTACGAGCAGTACTTC
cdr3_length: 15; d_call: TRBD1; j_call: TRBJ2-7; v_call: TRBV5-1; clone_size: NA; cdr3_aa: CASSLTGAHSYEQYF; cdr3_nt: TGCGCCAGCAGCCTCACAGGGGCCCACTCCTACGAGCAGTACTTC
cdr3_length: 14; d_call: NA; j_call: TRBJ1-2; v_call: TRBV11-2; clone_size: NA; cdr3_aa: CASSEGGVSYGYTF; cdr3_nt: TGTGCCAGCTCCGAAGGGGGAGTTAGCTATGGCTACACCTTC
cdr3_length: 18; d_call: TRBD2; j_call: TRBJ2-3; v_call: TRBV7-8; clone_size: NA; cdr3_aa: CASSLYSGGIPSTDTQYF; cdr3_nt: TGTGCCAGCAGCTTATATAGCGGGGGGATACCGAGCACAGATACGCAGTATTTT
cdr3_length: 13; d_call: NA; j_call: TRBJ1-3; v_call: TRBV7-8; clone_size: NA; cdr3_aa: CASSPHSGNTIYF; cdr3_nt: TGTGCCAGCAGCCCCCACTCTGGAAACACCATATATTTT
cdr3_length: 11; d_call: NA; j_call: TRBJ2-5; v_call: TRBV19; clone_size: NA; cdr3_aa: CASRSSETQYF; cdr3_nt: TGTGCCAGTAGAAGCTCCGAGACCCAGTACTTC
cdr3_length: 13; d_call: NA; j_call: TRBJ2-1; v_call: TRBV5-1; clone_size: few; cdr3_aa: CASSTRVGNEQFF; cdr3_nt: TGCGCCAGCAGTACCAGGGTGGGCAATGAGCAGTTCTTC
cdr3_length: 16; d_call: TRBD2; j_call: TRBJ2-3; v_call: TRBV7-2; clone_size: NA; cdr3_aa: CASSLASGGALDTQYF; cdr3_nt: TGTGCCAGCAGCTTGGCAAGCGGGGGGGCCCTAGATACGCAGTATTTT
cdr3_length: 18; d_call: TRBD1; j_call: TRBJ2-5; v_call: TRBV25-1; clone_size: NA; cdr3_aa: CASSEYASYRGREETQYF; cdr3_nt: TGTGCCAGCAGTGAATATGCGTCCTACAGGGGGCGGGAAGAGACCCAGTACTTC
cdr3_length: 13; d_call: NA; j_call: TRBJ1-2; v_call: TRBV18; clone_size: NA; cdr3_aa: CASSPGQGGGYTF; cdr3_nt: TGTGCCAGCTCACCAGGGCAGGGCGGTGGCTACACCTTC
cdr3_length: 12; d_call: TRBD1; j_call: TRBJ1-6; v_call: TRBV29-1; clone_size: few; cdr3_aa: CSVRQGNSPLHF; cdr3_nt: TGCAGCGTGCGACAGGGTAATTCACCCCTCCACTTT
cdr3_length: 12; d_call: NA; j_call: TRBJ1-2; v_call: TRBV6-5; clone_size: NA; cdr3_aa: CASIGVNYGYTF; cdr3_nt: TGTGCCAGCATAGGGGTGAACTATGGCTACACCTTC
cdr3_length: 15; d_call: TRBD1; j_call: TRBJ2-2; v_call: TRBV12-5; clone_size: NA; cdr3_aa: CASGLDRGYTGELFF; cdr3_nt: TGTGCTAGTGGTTTAGACAGGGGTTACACCGGGGAGCTGTTTTTT
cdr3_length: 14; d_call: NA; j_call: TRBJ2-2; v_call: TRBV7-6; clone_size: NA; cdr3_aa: CASSSGTNTGELFF; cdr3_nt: TGTGCCAGCAGCTCCGGGACAAACACCGGGGAGCTGTTTTTT
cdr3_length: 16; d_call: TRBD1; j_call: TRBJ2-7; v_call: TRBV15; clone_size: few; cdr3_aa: CATSRDLRGRAYEQYF; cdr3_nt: TGTGCCACCAGCAGAGATCTGAGGGGGCGGGCCTACGAGCAGTACTTC
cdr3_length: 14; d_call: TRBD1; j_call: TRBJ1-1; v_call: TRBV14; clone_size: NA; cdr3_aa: CASSQVQGGGEAFF; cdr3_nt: TGTGCCAGCAGCCAAGTACAGGGGGGTGGTGAAGCTTTCTTT
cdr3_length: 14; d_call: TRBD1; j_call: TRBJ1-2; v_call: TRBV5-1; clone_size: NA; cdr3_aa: CASSPQGAHYGYTF; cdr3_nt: TGCGCCAGCAGCCCGCAGGGGGCACACTATGGCTACACCTTC
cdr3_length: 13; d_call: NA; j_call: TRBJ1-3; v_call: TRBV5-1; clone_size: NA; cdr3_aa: CASSSGEGNTIYF; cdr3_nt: TGCGCCAGCAGCTCCGGGGAAGGAAACACCATATATTTT
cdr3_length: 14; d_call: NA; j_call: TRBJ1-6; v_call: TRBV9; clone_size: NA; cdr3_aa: CASSVDRNNSPLHF; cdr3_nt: TGTGCCAGCAGCGTAGATAGAAATAATTCACCCCTCCACTTT
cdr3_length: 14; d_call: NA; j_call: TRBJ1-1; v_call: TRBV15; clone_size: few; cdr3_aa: CATSRDRAATEAFF; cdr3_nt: TGTGCCACCAGCAGAGACAGGGCGGCCACTGAAGCTTTCTTT
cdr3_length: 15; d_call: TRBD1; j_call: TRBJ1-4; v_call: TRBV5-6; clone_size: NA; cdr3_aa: CASSYGTGSNEKLFF; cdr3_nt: TGTGCCAGCAGCTACGGGACAGGTTCTAATGAAAAACTGTTTTTT
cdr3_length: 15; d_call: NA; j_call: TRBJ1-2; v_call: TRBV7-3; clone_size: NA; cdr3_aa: CASSLNNQGNYGYTF; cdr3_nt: TGTGCCAGCAGCTTAAATAACCAGGGGAACTATGGCTACACCTTC
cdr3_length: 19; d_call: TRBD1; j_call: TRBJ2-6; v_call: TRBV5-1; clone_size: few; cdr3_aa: CASSPTRGTGKTGANVLTF; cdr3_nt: TGCGCCAGCAGCCCAACGAGGGGGACAGGGAAAACTGGGGCCAACGTCCTGACTTTC
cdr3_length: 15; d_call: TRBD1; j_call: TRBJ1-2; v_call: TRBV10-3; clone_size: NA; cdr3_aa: CAISERQGINYGYTF; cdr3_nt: TGTGCCATCAGTGAGCGACAGGGAATTAACTATGGCTACACCTTC
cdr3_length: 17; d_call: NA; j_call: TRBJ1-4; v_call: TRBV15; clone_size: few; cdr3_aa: CATSRAQWEGVHEKLFF; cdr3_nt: TGTGCCACCAGCAGAGCACAGTGGGAAGGGGTTCATGAAAAACTGTTTTTT
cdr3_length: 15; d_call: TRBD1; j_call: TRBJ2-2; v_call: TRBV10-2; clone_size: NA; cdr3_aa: CARGDRGLNTGELFF; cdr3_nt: TGCGCCAGGGGGGACAGGGGCCTGAACACCGGGGAGCTGTTTTTT
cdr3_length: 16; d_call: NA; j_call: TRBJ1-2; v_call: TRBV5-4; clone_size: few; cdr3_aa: CASSRYRTETNYGYTF; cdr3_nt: TGTGCCAGCAGCCGGTACAGGACGGAAACGAACTATGGCTACACCTTC
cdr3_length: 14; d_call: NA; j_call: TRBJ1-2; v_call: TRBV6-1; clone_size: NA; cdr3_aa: CASTHRSTNYGYTF; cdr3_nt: TGTGCCAGCACCCACAGGTCGACTAACTATGGCTACACCTTC
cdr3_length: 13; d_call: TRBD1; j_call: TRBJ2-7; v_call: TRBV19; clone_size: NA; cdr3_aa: CASSPGQIYEQYF; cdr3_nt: TGTGCCAGTAGCCCGGGACAGATCTACGAGCAGTACTTC
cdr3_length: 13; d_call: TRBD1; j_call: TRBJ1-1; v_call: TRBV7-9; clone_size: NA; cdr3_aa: CANQQGPNTEAFF; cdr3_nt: TGTGCCAACCAACAGGGGCCGAACACTGAAGCTTTCTTT
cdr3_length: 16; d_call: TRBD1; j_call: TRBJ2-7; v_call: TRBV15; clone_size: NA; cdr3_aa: CATSRDPDRGMYEQYF; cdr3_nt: TGTGCCACCAGCAGAGACCCGGACAGGGGAATGTACGAGCAGTACTTC
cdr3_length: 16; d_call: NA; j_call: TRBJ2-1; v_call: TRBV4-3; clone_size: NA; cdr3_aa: CASSQDSRGSYNEQFF; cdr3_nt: TGCGCCAGCAGCCAAGATAGCCGAGGGAGCTACAATGAGCAGTTCTTC
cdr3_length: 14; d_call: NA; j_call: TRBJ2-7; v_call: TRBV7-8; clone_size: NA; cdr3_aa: CASRPGGSSYEQYF; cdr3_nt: TGTGCCAGCAGACCCGGCGGATCCTCCTACGAGCAGTACTTC
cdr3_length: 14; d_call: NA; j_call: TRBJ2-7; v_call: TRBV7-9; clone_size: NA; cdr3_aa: CASSLTGSSYEQYF; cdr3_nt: TGTGCCAGCAGCTTGACAGGAAGCTCCTACGAGCAGTACTTC
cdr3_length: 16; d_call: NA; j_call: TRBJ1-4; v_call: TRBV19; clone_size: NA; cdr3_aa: CASAEGGSGGGEKLFF; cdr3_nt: TGTGCCAGTGCAGAGGGGGGGTCCGGAGGCGGAGAAAAACTGTTTTTT
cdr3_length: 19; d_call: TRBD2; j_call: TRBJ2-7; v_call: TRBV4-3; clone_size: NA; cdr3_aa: CASSQGATSGGPGFYEQYF; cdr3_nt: TGCGCCAGCAGCCAAGGGGCGACTAGCGGGGGGCCGGGGTTCTACGAGCAGTACTTC
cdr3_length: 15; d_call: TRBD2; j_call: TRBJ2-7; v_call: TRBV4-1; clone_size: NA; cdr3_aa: CASSQDRGGSYEQYF; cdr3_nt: TGCGCCAGCAGCCAAGATCGGGGGGGATCCTACGAGCAGTACTTC
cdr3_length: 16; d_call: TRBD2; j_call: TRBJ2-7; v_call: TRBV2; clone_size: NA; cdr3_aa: CASSVGAGGLSYEQYF; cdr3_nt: TGTGCCAGCAGTGTGGGAGCGGGGGGATTAAGCTACGAGCAGTACTTC
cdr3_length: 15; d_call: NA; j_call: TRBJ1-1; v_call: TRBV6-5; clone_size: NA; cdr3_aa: CASSYSGAGARWAFF; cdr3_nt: TGTGCCAGCAGTTACTCGGGGGCCGGGGCTCGGTGGGCTTTCTTT
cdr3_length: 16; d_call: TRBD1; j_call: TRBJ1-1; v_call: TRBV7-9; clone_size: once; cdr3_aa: CASSLGTGAMNTEAFF; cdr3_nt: TGTGCCAGCAGCTTAGGGACAGGGGCGATGAACACTGAAGCTTTCTTT